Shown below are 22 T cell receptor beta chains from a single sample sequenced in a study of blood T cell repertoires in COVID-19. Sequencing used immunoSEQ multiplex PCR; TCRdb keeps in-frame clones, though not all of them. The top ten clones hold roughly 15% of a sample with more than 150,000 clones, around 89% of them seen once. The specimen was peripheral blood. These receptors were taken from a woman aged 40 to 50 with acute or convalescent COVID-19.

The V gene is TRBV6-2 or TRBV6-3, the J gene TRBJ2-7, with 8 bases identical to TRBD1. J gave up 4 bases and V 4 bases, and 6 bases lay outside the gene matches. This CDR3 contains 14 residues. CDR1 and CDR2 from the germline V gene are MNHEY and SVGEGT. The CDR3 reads CASSSPGQEYEQYF. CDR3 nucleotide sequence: TGTGCCAGCAGTTCTCCGGGACAGGAATACGAGCAGTACTTC.

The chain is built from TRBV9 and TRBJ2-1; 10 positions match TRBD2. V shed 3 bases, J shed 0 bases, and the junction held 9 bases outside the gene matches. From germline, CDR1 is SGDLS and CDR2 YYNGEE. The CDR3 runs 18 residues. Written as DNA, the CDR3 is TGTGCCAGCAGCGCACTTCCTAGCGGGGGCGTCTCCTACAATGAGCAGTTCTTC. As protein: CASSALPSGGVSYNEQFF.

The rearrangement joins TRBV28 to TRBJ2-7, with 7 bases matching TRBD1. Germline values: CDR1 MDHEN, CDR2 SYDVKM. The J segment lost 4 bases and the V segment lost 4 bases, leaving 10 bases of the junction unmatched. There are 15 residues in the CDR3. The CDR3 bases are TGTGCCAGCAGTTCAGACAGGGTCAAGTCTTACGAGCAGTACTTC. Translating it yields CASSSDRVKSYEQYF.

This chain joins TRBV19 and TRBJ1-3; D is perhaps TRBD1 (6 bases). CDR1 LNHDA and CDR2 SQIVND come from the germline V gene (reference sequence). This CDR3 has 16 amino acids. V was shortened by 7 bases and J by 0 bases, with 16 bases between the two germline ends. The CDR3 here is CASTVITGSSGNTIYF. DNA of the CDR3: TGTGCCAGTACCGTAATAACAGGGAGCTCTGGAAACACCATATATTTT. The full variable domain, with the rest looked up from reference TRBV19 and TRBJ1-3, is DGGITQSPKYLFRKEGQNVTLSCEQNLNHDAMYWYRQDPGQGLRLIYYSQIVNDFQKGDIAEGYSVSREKKESFPLTVTSAQKNPTAFYLCASTVITGSSGNTIYFGEGSWLTVV.

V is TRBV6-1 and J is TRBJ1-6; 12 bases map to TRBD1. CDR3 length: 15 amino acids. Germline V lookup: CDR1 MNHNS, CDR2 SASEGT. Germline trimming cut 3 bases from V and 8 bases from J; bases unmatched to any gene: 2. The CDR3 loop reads CASSDRDRGHSPLHF. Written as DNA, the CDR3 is TGTGCCAGCAGTGATAGGGACAGGGGGCATTCACCCCTCCACTTT.

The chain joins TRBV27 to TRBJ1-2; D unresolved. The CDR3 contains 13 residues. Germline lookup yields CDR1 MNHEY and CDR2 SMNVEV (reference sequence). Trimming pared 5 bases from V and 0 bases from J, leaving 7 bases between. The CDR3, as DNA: TGTGCCAGCAGTCTAAACGCTAACTATGGCTACACCTTC. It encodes CASSLNANYGYTF.

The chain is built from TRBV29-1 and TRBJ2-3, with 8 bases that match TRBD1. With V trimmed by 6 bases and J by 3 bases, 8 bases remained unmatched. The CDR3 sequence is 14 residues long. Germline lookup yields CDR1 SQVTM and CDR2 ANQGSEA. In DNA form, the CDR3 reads TGCAGCGTAGGACAGGGAATATTGACAGATACGCAGTATTTT. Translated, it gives CSVGQGILTDTQYF.

CDR3 DNA sequence: TGTGCCATCAGTAGTCGGGGGTTAATGACAGATACGCAGTATTTT. It yields the protein CAISSRGLMTDTQYF. The rearrangement uses TRBV10-3 and TRBJ2-3, with D perhaps TRBD2 (6 bases). CDR3 length equals 15 residues. The germline V and J ends were trimmed by 5 bases and 3 bases, with 15 bases remaining between them. Germline values: CDR1 ENHRY, CDR2 SYGVKD.

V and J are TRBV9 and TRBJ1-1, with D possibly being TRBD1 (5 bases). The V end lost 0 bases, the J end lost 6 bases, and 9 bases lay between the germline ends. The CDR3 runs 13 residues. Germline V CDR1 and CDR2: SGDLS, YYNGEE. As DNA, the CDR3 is TGTGCCAGCAGCGTAGGGGGCCGATCTGAAGCTTTCTTT. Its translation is CASSVGGRSEAFF.

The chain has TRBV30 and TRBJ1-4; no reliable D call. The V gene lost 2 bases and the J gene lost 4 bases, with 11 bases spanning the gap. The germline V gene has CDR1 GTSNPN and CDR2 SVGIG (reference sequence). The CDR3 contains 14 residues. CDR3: CAWSPLPLNEKLFF. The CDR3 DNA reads TGTGCCTGGAGTCCCCTTCCACTTAATGAAAAACTGTTTTTT. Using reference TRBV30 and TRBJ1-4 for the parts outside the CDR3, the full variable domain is SQTIHQWPATLVQPVGSPLSLECTVEGTSNPNLYWYRQAAGRGLQLLFYSVGIGQISSEVPQNLSASRPQDRQFILSSKKLLLSDSGFYLCAWSPLPLNEKLFFGSGTQLSVL.

The CDR3 bases are TGTGCCAGCAGTTCCCCGCGGGAGGGTTTGTACAATGAGCAGTTCTTC. It specifies CASSSPREGLYNEQFF. The genes are TRBV28 and TRBJ2-1; 9 bases line up with TRBD2. This CDR3 has 16 amino acids. Per germline, CDR1 MDHEN and CDR2 SYDVKM. Trimming cost V 4 bases and J 4 bases; bases outside gene matches: 8.

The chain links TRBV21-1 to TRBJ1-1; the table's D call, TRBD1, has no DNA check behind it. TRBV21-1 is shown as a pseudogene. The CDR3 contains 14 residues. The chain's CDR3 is CASRKTGGNTEAFF. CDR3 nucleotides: TGTGCCAGCAGAAAGACAGGGGGGAACACTGAAGCTTTCTTT.

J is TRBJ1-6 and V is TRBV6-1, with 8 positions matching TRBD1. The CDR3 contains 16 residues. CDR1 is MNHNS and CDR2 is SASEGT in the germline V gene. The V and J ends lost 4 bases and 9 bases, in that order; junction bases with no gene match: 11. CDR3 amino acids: CASSGASGGNFSPLHF. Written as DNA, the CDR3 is TGTGCCAGCAGTGGCGCTTCAGGGGGCAATTTTTCACCCCTCCACTTT.

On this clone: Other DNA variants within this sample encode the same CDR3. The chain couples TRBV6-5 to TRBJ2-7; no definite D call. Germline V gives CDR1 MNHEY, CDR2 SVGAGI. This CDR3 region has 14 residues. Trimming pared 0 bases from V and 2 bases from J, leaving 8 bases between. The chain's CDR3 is CASSYSSSPYEQYF. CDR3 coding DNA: TGTGCCAGCAGTTACTCTAGTTCCCCCTACGAGCAGTACTTC.

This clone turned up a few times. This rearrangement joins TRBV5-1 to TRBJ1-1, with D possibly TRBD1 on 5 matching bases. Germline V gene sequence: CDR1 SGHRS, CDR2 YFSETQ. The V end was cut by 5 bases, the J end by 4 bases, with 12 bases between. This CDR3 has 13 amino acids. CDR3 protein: CASRLDRPTEAFF. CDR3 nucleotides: TGCGCCAGCAGACTCGACAGACCCACTGAAGCTTTCTTT.

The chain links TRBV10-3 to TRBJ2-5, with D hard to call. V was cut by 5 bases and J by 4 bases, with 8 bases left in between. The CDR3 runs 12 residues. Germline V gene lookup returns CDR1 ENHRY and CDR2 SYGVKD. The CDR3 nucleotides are TGTGCCATCAGTCCCAGGTCAGAGACCCAGTACTTC. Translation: CAISPRSETQYF.

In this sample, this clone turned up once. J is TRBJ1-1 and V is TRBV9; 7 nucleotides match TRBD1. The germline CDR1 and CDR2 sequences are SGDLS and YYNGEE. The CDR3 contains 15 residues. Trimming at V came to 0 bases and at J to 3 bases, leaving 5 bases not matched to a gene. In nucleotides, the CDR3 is TGTGCCAGCAGCGTAGTCACAGGGGCTGACACTGAAGCTTTCTTT. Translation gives CASSVVTGADTEAFF.

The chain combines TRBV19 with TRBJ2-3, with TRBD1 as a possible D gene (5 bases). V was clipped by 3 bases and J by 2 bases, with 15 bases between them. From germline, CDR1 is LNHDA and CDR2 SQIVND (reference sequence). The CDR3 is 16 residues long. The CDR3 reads CASSMIGVLHTDTQYF. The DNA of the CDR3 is TGTGCCAGTAGTATGATAGGGGTCCTACACACAGATACGCAGTATTTT.

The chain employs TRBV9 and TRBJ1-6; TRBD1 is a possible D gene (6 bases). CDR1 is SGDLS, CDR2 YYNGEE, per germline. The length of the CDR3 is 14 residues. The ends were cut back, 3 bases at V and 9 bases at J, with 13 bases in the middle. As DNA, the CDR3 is TGTGCCAGCAGCGCACAGGGTTTCGGTTCACCCCTCCACTTT. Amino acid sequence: CASSAQGFGSPLHF.

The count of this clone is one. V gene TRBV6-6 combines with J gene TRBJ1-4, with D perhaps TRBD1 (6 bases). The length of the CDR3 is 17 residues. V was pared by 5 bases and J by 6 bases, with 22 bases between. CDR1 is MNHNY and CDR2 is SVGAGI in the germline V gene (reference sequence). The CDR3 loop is CASSPKFQDSLDEKLFF. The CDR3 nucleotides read TGTGCCAGCAGTCCAAAGTTCCAGGACAGTCTTGATGAAAAACTGTTTTTT.

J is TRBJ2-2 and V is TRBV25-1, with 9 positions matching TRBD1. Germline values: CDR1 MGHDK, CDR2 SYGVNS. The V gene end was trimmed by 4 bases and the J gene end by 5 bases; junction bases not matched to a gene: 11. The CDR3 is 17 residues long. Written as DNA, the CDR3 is TGTGCCAGCAGTGGAACGAAGGGACAGGGTAAAACCGGGGAGCTGTTTTTT. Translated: CASSGTKGQGKTGELFF.

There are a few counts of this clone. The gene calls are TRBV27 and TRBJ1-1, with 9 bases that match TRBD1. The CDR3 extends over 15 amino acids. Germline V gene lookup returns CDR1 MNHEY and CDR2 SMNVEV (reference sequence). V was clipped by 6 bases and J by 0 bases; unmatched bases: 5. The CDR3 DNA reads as TGTGCCAGCAGGGGACAGGGCGACTTGAACACTGAAGCTTTCTTT. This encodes CASRGQGDLNTEAFF.